This T cell receptor (beta chain) stems from a study of human T cells and chemical hapten exposure. For the study at large: An area of 2 cm by roughly 2 cm on upper inner arm skin received 2% DPC for sensitization. Patients received weekly diphenylcyclopropenone doses to the scalp throughout the roughly 23-week study. Findings and limits, study-wide: Expanded TCRs produced significantly more large CDR3 similarity clusters than controls did.

TCRdb re-derived calls from the RACE reads in MiXCR, one entry per CDR3 protein. This sample has more than 300,000 distinct CDR3 sequences, with 4.5% to 7% found just once. CDR3 size: 14 residues. Germline loops: CDR1 LGHDT, CDR2 YNNKEL (reference sequence). The V end lost 3 bases, the J end lost 5 bases, and 14 bases lay between the germline ends. Indicated time point: pre-sensitization, week 0. The treatment here: therapeutic diphenylcyclopropenone sensitization with weekly scalp DPC. Alopecia patients, 18 to 70 years old and DPC-suitable, served as donors. Worth noting for this clonotype: Its antigen is undetermined.

This material consisted of whole blood, taken in connection with sensitization to the hapten diphenylcyclopropenone (DPC). The TCR comes from a woman aged 18-30 years with alopecia areata. Some clones in this sample may be carry-over from other donors' samples. This chain connects TRBV3-1 to TRBJ2-7, with D tentatively TRBD2 (5 bases). The CDR3 loop is CASSQDFLKDEQYF. The CDR3 DNA follows: TGTGCCAGCAGCCAGGACTTCCTTAAGGACGAGCAGTACTTC.